This is a list of T cell receptor beta chains from one sample in a study of T cells after somatic rescue of genetic block. Data came from immunoSEQ multiplex PCR; TCRdb stores just in-frame clones and leaves some out. There are approximately 110,000 clones in the sample; 75% to 95% occur only once, and roughly 1.4% lies in the top ten. What was sequenced was peripheral blood mononuclear cells (PBMCs). These receptors were collected from a young woman. The CDR3 runs from the conserved cysteine through the conserved F or W. Each record gives: CDR3 DNA, CDR3 protein, clone size, V gene, D gene, J gene. D genes are given only for firm matches. The size of a clone is reported for some rows only, either as once, few or many, or as a class for expanded clones.

DNA: TGTGCCAGCAGCCAAAAGTGGCCCCAGCATTTT
CDR3: CASSQKWPQHF
size: -
V: TRBV11-3
D: -
J: TRBJ1-5

DNA: TGTGCCAGCAGCCCTGACCCTAGCGGGGACTACGAGCAGTACTTC
CDR3: CASSPDPSGDYEQYF
size: -
V: TRBV4-2
D: TRBD2
J: TRBJ2-7

DNA: TGTGCCAGCAGCTTAGTATCGCAGGGAGCCCCTCCCTATGGCTACACCTTC
CDR3: CASSLVSQGAPPYGYTF
size: -
V: TRBV11-2
D: -
J: TRBJ1-2

DNA: TGTGCCAGCAGCCAGGTGCGAGGGATTGGCTACACCTTC
CDR3: CASSQVRGIGYTF
size: -
V: TRBV4-2
D: -
J: TRBJ1-2

DNA: TGCGCCAGCAGCTCTCGGACTGGGAAAAACACCATATATTTT
CDR3: CASSSRTGKNTIYF
size: -
V: TRBV5-1
D: -
J: TRBJ1-3

DNA: TGTGCCAGTACGACAGGGAATCAGCCCCAGCATTTT
CDR3: CASTTGNQPQHF
size: -
V: TRBV10-3
D: TRBD1
J: TRBJ1-5

DNA: TGTGCCTGGGGCCTAGAAAACAATGAGCAGTTCTTC
CDR3: CAWGLENNEQFF
size: -
V: TRBV30
D: -
J: TRBJ2-1

DNA: TGTGCCAGTCTCAACTTCGGGCAGGAGGGGAACTATGGCTACACCTTC
CDR3: CASLNFGQEGNYGYTF
size: once
V: TRBV19
D: -
J: TRBJ1-2

DNA: TGTGCCAGCAGACTTACAGGGGGAGGGCTCCGAGCTTTCTTT
CDR3: CASRLTGGGLRAFF
size: -
V: TRBV28
D: TRBD1
J: TRBJ1-1

DNA: TGCGCCAGCGGGACGACAGGGGGCACGAAAGCTTTCTTT
CDR3: CASGTTGGTKAFF
size: -
V: TRBV5-1
D: TRBD1
J: TRBJ1-1

DNA: TGTGCCAGTAGTATCCTCCTGGACAGGTTCCAGCCCCAGCATTTT
CDR3: CASSILLDRFQPQHF
size: -
V: TRBV19
D: TRBD1
J: TRBJ1-5

DNA: TGTGCCAGCAGTTTATTCCGCGGCGTATCTGCAACTAATGAAAAACTGTTTTTT
CDR3: CASSLFRGVSATNEKLFF
size: -
V: TRBV27
D: -
J: TRBJ1-4

DNA: TGCGCCAGCAGCCAGGAGGGCGTAGGAGGAAACACCATATATTTT
CDR3: CASSQEGVGGNTIYF
size: -
V: TRBV4-3
D: -
J: TRBJ1-3

DNA: TGTGCCAGCAGCTTCACAGGGGCAGGGGATGAAAAACTGTTTTTT
CDR3: CASSFTGAGDEKLFF
size: -
V: TRBV5-4
D: TRBD1
J: TRBJ1-4

DNA: TGTGCCAGCAGCGAGCAACAGGGGCCTCCGTATGGCTACACCTTC
CDR3: CASSEQQGPPYGYTF
size: -
V: TRBV11-3
D: TRBD1
J: TRBJ1-2

DNA: TGTGCCAGCAAAGCGATCTATGGCTACACCTTC
CDR3: CASKAIYGYTF
size: -
V: TRBV25-1
D: -
J: TRBJ1-2

DNA: TGTGCCAGCAGCCCCCGGATTGGGTCCTACGAGCAGTACTTC
CDR3: CASSPRIGSYEQYF
size: -
V: TRBV13
D: -
J: TRBJ2-7

DNA: TGTGCCAGCAGCCGCCGGGGACAGGCAAACTCTGGGGCCAACGTCCTGACTTTC
CDR3: CASSRRGQANSGANVLTF
size: -
V: TRBV4-2
D: TRBD1
J: TRBJ2-6

DNA: TGTGCCAGCAGTGAAACAAGTTCACCCGATGGCTACACCTTC
CDR3: CASSETSSPDGYTF
size: -
V: TRBV2
D: -
J: TRBJ1-2

DNA: TGCGCCAGCAGCCAGGCCCGACAGGGTATGGTGAACACTGAAGCTTTCTTT
CDR3: CASSQARQGMVNTEAFF
size: -
V: TRBV4-3
D: TRBD1
J: TRBJ1-1

DNA: TGTGCCTGGACCCTCAGGGGGGGCTATGGCTACACCTTC
CDR3: CAWTLRGGYGYTF
size: -
V: TRBV30
D: TRBD1
J: TRBJ1-2

DNA: TGCGCCAGAAGACAGGTCGCGTTTCCCTACGAGCAGTACTTC
CDR3: CARRQVAFPYEQYF
size: -
V: TRBV5-1
D: -
J: TRBJ2-7